The 2 T cell receptor beta chains below all came from one sample that was sequenced in a study of OX40 agonist ivuxolimab in advanced cancers. Libraries were constructed by the immunoSEQ multiplex PCR assay. TCRdb took this table from immuneACCESS and kept in-frame rearrangements with V and J called. Such tables lack part of the clones; where checked against another copy, unresolved V genes explain under half of the gap, and the rest is unexplained. The sample table holds around 57,000 clones, of which 82% were seen once. 0.52% of the sample comes from the top ten. Sequenced here: CD4+ or CD8+ T cells sorted from blood, sampled in a trial of the OX40 agonist ivuxolimab. Every receptor here comes from an adult with an advanced solid tumor such as melanoma, head and neck, liver or kidney cancer.

J is TRBJ2-1 and V is TRBV20-1; D gene uncertain. This CDR3 comprises 11 residues. Germline CDR1 DFQATT, CDR2 SNEGSKA (reference sequence). Between the trimmed V and J ends, which lost 3 bases and 9 bases, there was a span of 9 bases. Here the CDR3 reads CSASPTGEQFF. In nucleotides, the CDR3 is TGCAGTGCTAGCCCTACGGGTGAGCAGTTCTTC.

This clone was found a few times. Other DNA sequences in the sample encode the same CDR3. V and J are TRBV21-1 and TRBJ2-7; the table's D call TRBD1 went unverified against the DNA. TRBV21-1 is listed as a pseudogene. The CDR3 length is 15 residues. The CDR3 sequence is CASSKAGQAAYEQYF. Written as DNA, the CDR3 is TGTGCCAGCAGCAAAGCGGGACAGGCCGCCTACGAGCAGTACTTC.